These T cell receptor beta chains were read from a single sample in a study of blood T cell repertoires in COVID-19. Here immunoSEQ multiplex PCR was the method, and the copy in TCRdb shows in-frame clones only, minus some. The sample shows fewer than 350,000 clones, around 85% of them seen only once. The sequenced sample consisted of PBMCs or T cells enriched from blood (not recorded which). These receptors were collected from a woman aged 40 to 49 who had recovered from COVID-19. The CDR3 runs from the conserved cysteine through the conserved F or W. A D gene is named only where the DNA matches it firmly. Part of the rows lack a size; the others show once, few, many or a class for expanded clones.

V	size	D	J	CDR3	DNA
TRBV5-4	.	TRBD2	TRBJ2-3	CASSKTSGSLTDTQYF	TGTGCCAGCAGCAAGACTAGCGGGAGTCTCACAGATACGCAGTATTTT
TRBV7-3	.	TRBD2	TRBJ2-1	CASSFSGSSYNEQFF	TGTGCCAGCAGCTTTAGCGGGAGCTCCTACAATGAGCAGTTCTTC
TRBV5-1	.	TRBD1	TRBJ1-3	CASSFDPGQGAGNTIYF	TGCGCCAGCAGCTTTGACCCGGGACAGGGGGCTGGAAACACCATATATTTT
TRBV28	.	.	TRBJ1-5	CASNTPGRGDQPQHF	TGTGCCAGCAACACTCCGGGACGGGGGGATCAGCCCCAGCATTTT
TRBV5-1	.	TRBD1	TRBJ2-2	CASSSQGVHTGELFF	TGCGCCAGCAGCTCACAGGGGGTCCACACCGGGGAGCTGTTTTTT
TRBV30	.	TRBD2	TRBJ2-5	CAWSVLAGGETQYF	TGTGCCTGGAGTGTACTTGCGGGAGGAGAGACCCAGTACTTC
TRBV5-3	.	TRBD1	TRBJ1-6	CASPPATGGSPLHF	TGTGCCTCACCTCCGGCGACAGGGGGTTCACCCCTCCACTTT
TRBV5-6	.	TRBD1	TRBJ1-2	CASSLDTGTGPNYGYTF	TGTGCCAGCAGCCTGGATACCGGGACAGGGCCTAACTATGGCTACACCTTC
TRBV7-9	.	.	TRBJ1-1	CASSLGALNTEAFF	TGTGCCAGCAGCTTAGGGGCACTGAACACTGAAGCTTTCTTT
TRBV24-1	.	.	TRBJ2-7	CATKTSTYEQYF	TGTGCCACTAAGACTAGTACCTACGAGCAGTACTTC
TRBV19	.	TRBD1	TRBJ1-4	CASSPTRTGFGEKLFF	TGTGCCAGTAGTCCAACCCGGACAGGGTTTGGCGAAAAACTGTTTTTT
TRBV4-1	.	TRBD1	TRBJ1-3	CASSQVRDRLKYF	TGCGCCAGCAGCCAGGTCCGGGACAGGCTAAAATATTTT
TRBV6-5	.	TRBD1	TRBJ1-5	CASRKTGGSNQPQHF	TGTGCCAGCAGGAAGACAGGGGGTAGCAATCAGCCCCAGCATTTT
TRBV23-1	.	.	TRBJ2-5	CASCSWGGASWTQYF	TGCGCCAGCTGCAGTTGGGGCGGCGCAAGTTGGACCCAGTACTTC
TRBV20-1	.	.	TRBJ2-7	CSATQGHEQYF	TGCAGTGCAACCCAGGGTCACGAGCAGTACTTC
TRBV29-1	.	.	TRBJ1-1	CSVEGRKAEAFF	TGCAGCGTTGAAGGGCGGAAAGCTGAAGCTTTCTTT
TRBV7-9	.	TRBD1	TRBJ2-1	CASSSRDRGRNEQFF	TGTGCCAGCAGCTCCCGGGACAGGGGGCGGAATGAGCAGTTCTTC
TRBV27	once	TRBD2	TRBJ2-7	CASKREGSYEQYF	TGTGCCAGCAAGCGGGAAGGCTCCTACGAGCAGTACTTC
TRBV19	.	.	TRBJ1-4	CASATTRTAEEKLFF	TGTGCCAGTGCCACCACCCGGACAGCGGAGGAAAAACTGTTTTTT
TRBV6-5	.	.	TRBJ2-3	CAFSLGGSTDTQYF	TGTGCGTTTAGTTTGGGCGGGAGCACAGATACGCAGTATTTT
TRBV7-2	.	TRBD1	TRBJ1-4	CASSSGTANEKLFF	TGTGCCAGCAGCTCCGGGACAGCTAATGAAAAACTGTTTTTT
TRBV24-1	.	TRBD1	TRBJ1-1	CATSDPGTGDQAFF	TGTGCCACCAGTGATCCCGGGACAGGCGATCAAGCTTTCTTT
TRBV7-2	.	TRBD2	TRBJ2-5	CASSTRLAGAETQYF	TGTGCCAGCAGCACCCGACTAGCGGGAGCGGAGACCCAGTACTTC
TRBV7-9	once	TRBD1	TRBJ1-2	CASSLGGQSYGYTF	TGTGCCAGCAGCTTAGGGGGACAGTCGTATGGCTACACCTTC
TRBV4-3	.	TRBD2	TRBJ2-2	CASSQDPSGRVGELFF	TGCGCCAGCAGCCAAGATCCTAGCGGGAGAGTCGGGGAGCTGTTTTTT
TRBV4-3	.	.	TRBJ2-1	CASSQDEGGLIHNEQFF	TGCGCCAGCAGCCAAGATGAGGGCGGCCTCATACACAATGAGCAGTTCTTC
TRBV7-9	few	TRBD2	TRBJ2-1	CASTRLAGGTGEQFF	TGTGCCAGCACCCGACTAGCGGGAGGTACCGGTGAGCAGTTCTTC
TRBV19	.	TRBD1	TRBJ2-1	CASSLPGQDYNEQFF	TGTGCCAGTAGTCTCCCGGGACAGGATTACAATGAGCAGTTCTTC
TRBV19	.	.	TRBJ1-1	CASRNRARTEAFF	TGTGCCAGTAGGAACAGGGCTCGCACTGAAGCTTTCTTT
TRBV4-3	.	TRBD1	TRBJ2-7	CASSHGTAGYEQYF	TGCGCCAGCAGCCACGGGACAGCCGGCTACGAGCAGTACTTC
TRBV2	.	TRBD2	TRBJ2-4	CASSEGTSGGAKNIQYF	TGTGCCAGCAGTGAAGGGACTAGCGGGGGGGCCAAAAACATTCAGTACTTC
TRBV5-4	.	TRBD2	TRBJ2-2	CASSTSREGMWVSTGELFF	TGTGCCAGCAGCACCTCGCGGGAGGGAATGTGGGTTAGCACCGGGGAGCTGTTTTTT
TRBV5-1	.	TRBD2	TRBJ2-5	CASSSGNSGRMETQYF	TGCGCCAGCTCCTCTGGAAATAGCGGGAGGATGGAGACCCAGTACTTC
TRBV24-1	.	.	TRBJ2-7	CATSDYYEQYF	TGTGCCACCAGTGACTACTACGAGCAGTACTTC
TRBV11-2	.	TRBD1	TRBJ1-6	CASSQPGQTYNSPLHF	TGTGCCAGCAGTCAACCGGGACAGACGTATAATTCACCCCTCCACTTT
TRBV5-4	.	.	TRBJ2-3	CASSPGGGDTQYF	TGTGCCAGCAGCCCGGGGGGCGGAGATACGCAGTATTTT
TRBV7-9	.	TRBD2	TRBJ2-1	CASRRTSGGGNEQFF	TGTGCCAGCAGACGCACTAGCGGTGGGGGCAATGAGCAGTTCTTC
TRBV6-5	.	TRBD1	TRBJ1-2	CASRPRDRVGGYTF	TGTGCCAGCAGGCCCCGGGACAGGGTGGGTGGCTACACCTTC
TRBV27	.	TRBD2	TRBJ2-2	CASSSAGLAGVVTGELFF	TGTGCCAGCAGTTCAGCGGGACTAGCGGGAGTCGTCACCGGGGAGCTGTTTTTT
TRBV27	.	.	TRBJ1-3	CASSPLRSSGNTIYF	TGTGCCAGCAGTCCACTAAGAAGCTCTGGAAACACCATATATTTT
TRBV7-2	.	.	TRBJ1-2	CASSPLFGGYGYTF	TGTGCCAGCAGTCCCCTTTTTGGGGGGTATGGCTACACCTTC
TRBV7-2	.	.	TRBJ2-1	CASNPRSYNEQFF	TGTGCCAGCAATCCGAGGTCCTACAATGAGCAGTTCTTC
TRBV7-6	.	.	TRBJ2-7	CASSLGVGHFNWHEQYF	TGTGCCAGCAGCTTAGGGGTGGGCCATTTTAATTGGCACGAGCAGTACTTC
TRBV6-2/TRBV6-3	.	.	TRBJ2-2	CASSTEARGTGELFF	TGTGCCAGCAGCACGGAAGCAAGGGGCACCGGGGAGCTGTTTTTT
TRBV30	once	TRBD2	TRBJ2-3	CAWTSGDTDTQYF	TGTGCCTGGACTAGCGGGGACACAGATACGCAGTATTTT
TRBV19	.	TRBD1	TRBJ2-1	CASSIRGDRGYNEQFF	TGTGCCAGTAGTATAAGGGGGGACAGGGGATACAATGAGCAGTTCTTC
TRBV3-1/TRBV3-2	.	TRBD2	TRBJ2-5	CASSLLAEETQYF	TGTGCCAGCAGCCTCCTAGCGGAAGAGACCCAGTACTTC
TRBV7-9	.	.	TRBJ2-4	CASSSPDGTKNIQYF	TGTGCCAGCAGCTCACCTGACGGGACTAAAAACATTCAGTACTTC
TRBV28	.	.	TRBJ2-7	CASTWSQGEQYF	TGTGCCAGCACCTGGAGCCAGGGCGAGCAGTACTTC
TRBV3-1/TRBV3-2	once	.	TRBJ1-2	CASSQAGGRAYGYTF	TGTGCCAGCAGCCAAGCTGGAGGGAGGGCCTATGGCTACACCTTC
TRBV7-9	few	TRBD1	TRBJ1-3	CASSWTGVGNTIYF	TGTGCCAGCAGCTGGACAGGGGTTGGAAACACCATATATTTT
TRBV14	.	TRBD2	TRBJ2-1	CASTSLAGTDEQFF	TGTGCCAGCACCTCACTAGCGGGAACGGATGAGCAGTTCTTC
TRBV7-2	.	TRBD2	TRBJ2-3	CASSPGGGGYTDTQYF	TGTGCCAGCAGCCCCGGGGGGGGCGGCTACACAGATACGCAGTATTTT
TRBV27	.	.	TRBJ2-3	CASRRQSTDTQYF	TGTGCCAGCCGGCGACAGAGCACAGATACGCAGTATTTT
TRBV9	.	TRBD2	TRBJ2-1	CASSGLQLATYNEQFF	TGTGCCAGCAGCGGACTCCAACTAGCGACCTACAATGAGCAGTTCTTC
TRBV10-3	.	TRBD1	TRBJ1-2	CAISNQQGNYGYTF	TGTGCCATCAGTAACCAACAGGGGAACTATGGCTACACCTTC
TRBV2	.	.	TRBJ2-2	CASTQTATGELFF	TGTGCCAGCACCCAGACAGCTACCGGGGAGCTGTTTTTT
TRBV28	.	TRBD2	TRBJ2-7	CASSFAVAGVYEQYF	TGTGCCAGCAGTTTTGCGGTGGCGGGAGTTTACGAGCAGTACTTC
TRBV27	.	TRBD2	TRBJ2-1	CASSLFPSGGNEQFF	TGTGCCAGCAGTTTATTCCCTAGCGGAGGGAATGAGCAGTTCTTC